Presented here are 22 T cell receptor beta chains from one specimen sequenced in a study of T-cell reconstitution after alpha-beta-depleted transplantation in children. This sample's TCRbeta library carried unique molecular identifier barcodes. Via MiXCR, TCRdb re-called the PCR reads, giving one row per CDR3 protein. The sample includes approximately 150,000 distinct CDR3 sequences, 8.5% to 10% seen only once; the top ten take about a sixth. This specimen consisted of PBMCs, mostly from graft donor cells, obtained 180 days after TCRalphabeta/CD19-depleted stem cell transplant. These receptors came from a female patient aged 2-10 years who had a stem cell transplant for congenital amegakaryocytic thrombocytopenia, so the T cells may come from the graft donor.

The rearrangement joins TRBV7-2 to TRBJ2-7; D perhaps matches TRBD2 (5 bases). V gave up 2 bases and J gave up 4 bases, with 9 bases separating them. This CDR3 comprises 13 residues. Germline V CDR1 and CDR2: SGHTA, FQGNSA. The CDR3 spells CASSLLAQYEQYF. The CDR3 DNA follows: TGTGCCAGCAGCTTACTAGCACAGTACGAGCAGTACTTC.

The table lists this clonotype with many counts. V and J are TRBV5-1 and TRBJ2-1; D is unclear. The CDR3 runs to 15 residues. V was cut by 3 bases and J by 0 bases, with 10 bases left in between. CDR1 SGHRS and CDR2 YFSETQ come from the germline V gene. The CDR3 region is CASSSRSPSYNEQFF. The CDR3 DNA is TGCGCCAGCAGCTCGCGGAGCCCCTCCTACAATGAGCAGTTCTTC.

This clonotype was seen a few times. The CDR3 DNA sequence: TGTGCCAGCAGCGCTCGGACACCCGCTAACTATGGCTACACCTTC. Translating it yields CASSARTPANYGYTF. The chain joins TRBV25-1 to TRBJ1-2; the D gene is possibly TRBD1 (5 bases). Trimming removed 6 bases at V and 0 bases at J, with 14 bases between. Germline CDR1 reads MGHDK; CDR2 reads SYGVNS. CDR3 size: 15 residues.

The table lists this clonotype with a few counts. V gene TRBV20-1 combines with J gene TRBJ1-2; D perhaps matches TRBD1 (6 bases). Germline V gives CDR1 DFQATT, CDR2 SNEGSKA (reference sequence). This CDR3 has 16 amino acids. The V and J ends lost 2 bases and 3 bases respectively, with 19 bases between them. The chain's CDR3 is CSARKDRMGEDYGYTF. CDR3 in DNA: TGCAGTGCTAGAAAAGACAGGATGGGGGAAGACTATGGCTACACCTTC.

A few counts support this clonotype. The chain carries TRBV18 and TRBJ2-5; D possibly corresponds to TRBD2 (5 bases). CDR1 and CDR2 (germline): KGHSH, LQKENI. The CDR3 extends over 14 amino acids. V lost 2 bases, J lost 5 bases, and 12 bases lay in between. The CDR3 DNA reads as TGTGCCAGCTCACCATTTCGGGGTCGGGAGACCCAGTACTTC. Translation: CASSPFRGRETQYF.

This clonotype has ten or more counts. This chain connects TRBV29-1 to TRBJ2-7, with TRBD2 as a possible D gene (7 bases). Trimming shortened V by 0 bases and J by 3 bases, and 15 bases separated the two germline ends. The CDR3 is made up of 15 amino acids. From germline, CDR1 is SQVTM and CDR2 ANQGSEA. The CDR3 DNA follows: TGCAGCGTTGAAGAATTAGGGGGGGGACTCTACGAGCAGTACTTC. This gives the protein CSVEELGGGLYEQYF.

This chain links TRBV3-1 with TRBJ2-2, with D hard to call. Trimming shortened V by 6 bases and J by 3 bases, and 11 bases separated the two germline ends. Germline CDR1 and CDR2: LGHDT and YNNKEL (reference sequence). CDR3 length equals 14 residues. The CDR3 DNA follows: TGTGCCAGCAGGACCGACTTCTACACCGGGGAGCTGTTTTTT. The encoded protein is CASRTDFYTGELFF.

This clonotype was seen at least ten times. This rearrangement joins TRBV20-1 to TRBJ2-1; 9 bases fit TRBD2. This CDR3 has 16 amino acids. The V gene end was trimmed by 3 bases and the J gene end by 3 bases; junction bases not matched to a gene: 9. Germline loops: CDR1 DFQATT, CDR2 SNEGSKA (reference sequence). The CDR3 loop is CSARTSGAMNYNEQFF. CDR3 nucleotides: TGCAGTGCTAGGACTAGCGGCGCTATGAACTACAATGAGCAGTTCTTC.

There are a few counts of this clonotype. V usage is TRBV6-2 or TRBV6-3 and J usage is TRBJ2-3; 9 bases are shared with TRBD2. Germline V lookup: CDR1 MNHEY, CDR2 SVGEGT. This CDR3 has 19 residues. Trimming at V came to 0 bases and at J to 1 base, leaving 11 bases not matched to a gene. The CDR3 reads CASSYSYWGKRGGTDTQYF. In DNA, the CDR3 is TGTGCCAGCAGTTACTCCTACTGGGGGAAGCGGGGGGGCACAGATACGCAGTATTTT.

This clonotype was counted many times. One junction end does not reproduce the germline sequence, and a read error may be involved. The V and J genes are TRBV5-1 and TRBJ2-1; D is possibly TRBD2 (6 bases). The CDR3 length is 14 residues. The germline gives CDR1 SGHRS, CDR2 YFSETQ. CDR3 loop: CASSLGGGAGEQFF. The CDR3, as DNA: TGTGCCAGCAGCTTAGGAGGAGGGGCGGGAGAGCAGTTCTTC.

CDR3 sequence: CASSRQSGGDQYF. The DNA of the CDR3 is TGTGCCAGCAGCAGACAGTCGGGCGGCGACCAGTACTTC. The chain joins TRBV28 to TRBJ2-7; D might be TRBD1 (5 bases). V was pared by 6 bases and J by 10 bases, with 19 bases between. The CDR3 extends over 13 amino acids. Germline loops: CDR1 MDHEN, CDR2 SYDVKM.

This clonotype was counted at least ten times. This chain connects TRBV6-2 or TRBV6-3 to TRBJ2-1, with TRBD2 as a possible D gene (6 bases). The CDR3 has 13 amino acids. Germline CDR1 reads MNHEY; CDR2 reads SVGEGT. Trimming took 6 bases from V and 10 from J, leaving 16 bases between them. The CDR3 bases are TGTGCCAGCAGACCTATCGGGCGGGGCGAGCAGTTCTTC. Amino acids: CASRPIGRGEQFF.

Many counts were recorded for this clonotype. The V gene is TRBV28, the J gene TRBJ1-3, with a possible D match to TRBD1 (5 bases). Germline V lookup: CDR1 MDHEN, CDR2 SYDVKM. V lost 5 bases and J 4 bases, leaving 12 bases between the germline ends. CDR3 length: 14 amino acids. CDR3 sequence: CASSRGVIGNTIYF. The CDR3 DNA is TGTGCCAGCAGTAGAGGGGTAATCGGAAACACCATATATTTT. Using reference TRBV28 and TRBJ1-3 for the parts outside the CDR3, the full variable domain is DVKVTQSSRYLVKRTGEKVFLECVQDMDHENMFWYRQDPGLGLRLIYFSYDVKMKEKGDIPEGYSVSREKKERFSLILESASTNQTSMYLCASSRGVIGNTIYFGEGSWLTVV.

This clonotype was seen ten or more times. The chain employs TRBV6-5 and TRBJ2-2; 8 bases agree with TRBD2. This CDR3 comprises 15 residues. Trimming at V came to 8 bases and at J to 4 bases, leaving 9 bases not matched to a gene. The germline V gene encodes CDR1 MNHEY and CDR2 SVGAGI. The CDR3 sequence: CASRSGGGFTGELFF. The CDR3 nucleotides are TGTGCCAGCCGGTCGGGGGGGGGCTTCACCGGGGAGCTGTTTTTT.

The chain combines TRBV3-1 with TRBJ1-2; D is possibly TRBD1 (6 bases). CDR1 and CDR2 (germline): LGHDT, YNNKEL (reference sequence). This CDR3 has 18 residues. Between the trimmed V and J ends, which lost 11 bases and 2 bases, there was a span of 30 bases. In DNA form, the CDR3 reads TGTGCCTCCTGCCAAATTATCTCCCTTAGGGGGGGCAACTATGGCTACACCTTC. Translated, it gives CASCQIISLRGGNYGYTF. The full variable domain, its missing parts supplied by reference TRBV3-1 and TRBJ1-2, is DTAVSQTPKYLVTQMGNDKSIKCEQNLGHDTMYWYKQDSKKFLKIMFSYNNKELIINETVPNRFSPKSPDKAHLNLHINSLELGDSAVYFCASCQIISLRGGNYGYTFGSGTRLTVV.

V and J are TRBV20-1 and TRBJ2-7; no firm D call. The CDR3 has 12 residues. V lost 5 bases and J 2 bases, leaving 10 bases between the germline ends. Germline CDR1 reads DFQATT; CDR2 reads SNEGSKA (reference sequence). The CDR3, as DNA: TGCAGTGCTGGCCCTCCCCCCTACGAGCAGTACTTC. As protein: CSAGPPPYEQYF.

The table lists this clonotype with a few counts. The chain uses TRBV20-1 and TRBJ2-5; 7 bases match TRBD1. CDR1 is DFQATT, CDR2 SNEGSKA, per germline (reference sequence). The CDR3 contains 15 residues. After removal of 3 bases from V and 5 bases from J, the junction contained 12 bases not matched to a gene. The CDR3 nucleotides read TGCAGTGCTAGTCTCTACAGGGGCGTGGGGGAGACCCAGTACTTC. Protein product: CSASLYRGVGETQYF.

Notes on this clonotype: Given a much more abundant clone one base away, this may be a read error. The V call is TRBV30, the J call TRBJ2-7; perhaps TRBD1 as D (6 bases). This CDR3 spans 12 amino acids. Per germline, CDR1 GTSNPN and CDR2 SVGIG (reference sequence). The CDR3 spells CVWSVLGDKQYF. The CDR3 DNA follows: TGTGTCTGGAGTGTTTTAGGGGACAAGCAGTACTTC.

In its sample, this clonotype was seen many times. The chain recombines TRBV10-3 with TRBJ2-7; D call uncertain. Germline V gene data show CDR1 as ENHRY and CDR2 as SYGVKD. CDR3 length: 12 residues. V lost 6 bases and J 7 bases, leaving 13 bases between the germline ends. The CDR3 region is CAISRLSGEQYF. CDR3 DNA: TGTGCCATCAGCAGGCTATCTGGTGAGCAGTACTTC.

This clonotype was recorded many times. The gene calls are TRBV20-1 and TRBJ2-6; 7 positions match TRBD1. The CDR3 has 14 amino acids. Looked up from germline, CDR1 is DFQATT and CDR2 is SNEGSKA (reference sequence). Trimming cost V 6 bases and J 4 bases; bases outside gene matches: 6. CDR3 nucleotide sequence: TGCAGTGCCCGACAGGGCGCCGGGGCCAACGTCCTGACTTTC. Its protein is CSARQGAGANVLTF.

This clonotype was detected many times. The chain joins TRBV7-9 to TRBJ2-1; D is tentatively TRBD1 or TRBD2 (6 bases each). Germline V CDR1 and CDR2: SEHNR, FQNEAQ (reference sequence). This CDR3 contains 14 residues. The germline V and J ends were trimmed by 5 bases and 5 bases, with 13 bases remaining between them. The CDR3 nucleotides read TGTGCCAGCAGCGAGACCGGGGGCAACAATGAGCAGTTCTTC. Protein: CASSETGGNNEQFF.

This clonotype came up many times. The chain employs TRBV7-8 and TRBJ2-7; the D call may be TRBD1 or TRBD2 (5 bases each). The CDR3 consists of 14 residues. Germline CDR1 is SGHVS and CDR2 is FQNEAQ. The V and J ends lost 1 base and 6 bases respectively, with 13 bases between them. CDR3 loop: CASSLEGMGREQYF. CDR3 nucleotides: TGTGCCAGCAGCTTAGAAGGCATGGGACGCGAGCAGTACTTC. The whole variable domain, filled in from reference TRBV7-8 and TRBJ2-7, reads GAGVSQSPRYKVAKRGQDVALRCDPISGHVSLFWYQQALGQGPEFLTYFQNEAQLDKSGLPSDRFFAERPEGSVSTLKIQRTQQEDSAVYLCASSLEGMGREQYFGPGTRLTVT.